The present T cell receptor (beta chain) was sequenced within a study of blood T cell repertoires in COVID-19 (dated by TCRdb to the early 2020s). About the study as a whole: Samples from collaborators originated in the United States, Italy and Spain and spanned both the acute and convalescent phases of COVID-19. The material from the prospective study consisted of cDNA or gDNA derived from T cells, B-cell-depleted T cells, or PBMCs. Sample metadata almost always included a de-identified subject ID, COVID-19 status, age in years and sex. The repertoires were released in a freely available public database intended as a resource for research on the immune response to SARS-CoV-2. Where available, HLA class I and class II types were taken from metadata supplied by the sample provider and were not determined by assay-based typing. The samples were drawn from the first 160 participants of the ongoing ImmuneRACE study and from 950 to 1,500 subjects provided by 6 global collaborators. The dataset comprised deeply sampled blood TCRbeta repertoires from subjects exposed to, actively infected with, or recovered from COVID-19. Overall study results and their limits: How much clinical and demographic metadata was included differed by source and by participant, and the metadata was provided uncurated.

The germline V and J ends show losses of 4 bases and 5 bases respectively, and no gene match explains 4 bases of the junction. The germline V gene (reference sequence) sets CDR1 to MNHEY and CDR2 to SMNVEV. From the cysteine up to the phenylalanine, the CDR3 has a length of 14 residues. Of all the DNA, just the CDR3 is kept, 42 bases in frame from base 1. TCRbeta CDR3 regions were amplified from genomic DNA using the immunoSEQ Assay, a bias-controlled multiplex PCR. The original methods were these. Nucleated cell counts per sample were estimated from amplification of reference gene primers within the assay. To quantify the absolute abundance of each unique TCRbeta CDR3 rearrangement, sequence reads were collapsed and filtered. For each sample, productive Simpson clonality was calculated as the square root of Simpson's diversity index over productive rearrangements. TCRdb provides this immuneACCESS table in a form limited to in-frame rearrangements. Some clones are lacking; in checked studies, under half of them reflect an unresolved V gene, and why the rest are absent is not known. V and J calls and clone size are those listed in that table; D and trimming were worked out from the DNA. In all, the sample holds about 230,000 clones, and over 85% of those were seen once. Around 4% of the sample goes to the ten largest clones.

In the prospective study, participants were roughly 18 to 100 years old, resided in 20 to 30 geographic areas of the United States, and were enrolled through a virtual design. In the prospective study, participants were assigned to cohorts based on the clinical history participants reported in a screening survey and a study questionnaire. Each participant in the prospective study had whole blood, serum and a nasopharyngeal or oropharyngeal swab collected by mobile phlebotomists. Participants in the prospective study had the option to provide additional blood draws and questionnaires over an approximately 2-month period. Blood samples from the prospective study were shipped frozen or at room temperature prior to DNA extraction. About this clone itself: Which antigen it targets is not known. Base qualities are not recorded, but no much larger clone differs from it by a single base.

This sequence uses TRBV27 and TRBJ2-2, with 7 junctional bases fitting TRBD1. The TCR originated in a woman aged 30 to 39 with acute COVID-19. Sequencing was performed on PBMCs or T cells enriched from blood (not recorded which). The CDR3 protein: CASSSGGWTGELFF. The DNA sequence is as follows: TGTGCCAGCAGTTCAGGGGGATGGACCGGGGAGCTGTTTTTT.